Detailed here is one TCR beta chain. Its antigen is still unknown. In nominal health when sampled, donors likely had unrecorded immune exposures nonetheless. CDR3 size: 13 residues. V lost 3 bases to trimming and J lost 8 bases, with 13 bases between them. The germline CDR1 and CDR2 sequences are MNHEY and SMNVEV (reference sequence). This entry is derived from a study of cytomegalovirus exposure and HLA in healthy donors. It was with 60 Vbeta and 13 Jbeta primers that the PCR ran. The repertoire was sequenced with immunoSEQ multiplex PCR; TCRdb's copy has only in-frame clones and lacks some. The table lists about 190,000 clones, 80% to 85% of them singletons. Study outcomes and limitations: Fewer N-insertions (relative to the approximately 700-donor mean) were reportedly seen in an Asian-associated ancestry cluster in a later analysis. TCR beta sequences numbering about 17,000 were associated with HLA alleles at 0.05 false discovery rate in a later analysis. In a later analysis, compared with equally common non-associated chains, HLA-associated beta chains were more expanded.

The clonotype originates from a middle-aged man in good health and CMV-seropositive. The rearrangement uses TRBV27 and TRBJ1-1, with D possibly TRBD1 on 6 matching bases. The sample comprised PBMCs. Written as DNA, the CDR3 is TGTGCCAGCAGTTTCGGGGGGCTGGCGGAAGCTTTCTTT. Amino acid sequence: CASSFGGLAEAFF.